The rows below give T cell receptor beta chains drawn from one sample of a study of shared clonotypes between healthy human individuals. Clones were read by immunoSEQ multiplex PCR, and TCRdb kept only the in-frame ones, dropping some. This sample carries 850,000 to 1,200,000 clones, roughly 75% of them seen once, and the ten largest clones take approximately 1.5%. The material sequenced was memory CD4+ T cells sorted from blood. The receptors stem from a man younger than 30 in good health. Each CDR3 is given with its conserved first and last residue. The D gene is left open where the match is weak. Rows give clone size only sometimes, using once, few, many, or a class for an expanded clone.

DNA: TGTGCCAGCAGCTTTGGTGGATTGGTATTCAATTCACCCCTCCACTTT
CDR3: CASSFGGLVFNSPLHF
J: TRBJ1-6
V: TRBV7-2
size: NA
D: NA
length: 16

DNA: TGCGCCAGCAGTGAGTCCAGGTCGGGGGAGCAGTACTTC
CDR3: CASSESRSGEQYF
J: TRBJ2-7
V: TRBV10-1
size: NA
D: NA
length: 13

DNA: TGTGCCAGCAGTTCGGGGGGGCCAGATACGCAGTATTTT
CDR3: CASSSGGPDTQYF
J: TRBJ2-3
V: TRBV28
size: NA
D: TRBD2
length: 13

DNA: TGTGCCAGCAGCTCAGCAGCTCCTGGATACCAAGAGACCCAGTACTTC
CDR3: CASSSAAPGYQETQYF
J: TRBJ2-5
V: TRBV7-2
size: few
D: NA
length: 16

DNA: TGTGCCAGCAGCTCGCAGGGGGCTGGAAATTCACCCCTCCACTTT
CDR3: CASSSQGAGNSPLHF
J: TRBJ1-6
V: TRBV5-6
size: NA
D: TRBD1
length: 15

DNA: TGTGCCAGCAGCCGTCTGCCCCGACAGGAGAGCAATCAGCCCCAGCATTTT
CDR3: CASSRLPRQESNQPQHF
J: TRBJ1-5
V: TRBV7-6
size: NA
D: NA
length: 17

DNA: TGTGCCAGCGGCGAGGGCTACGAGCAGTACTTC
CDR3: CASGEGYEQYF
J: TRBJ2-7
V: TRBV6-5
size: NA
D: NA
length: 11

DNA: TGTGCCAGCAGTTCATACCGGGGCCTATTTGAACTCCCCACAGATACGCAGTATTTT
CDR3: CASSSYRGLFELPTDTQYF
J: TRBJ2-3
V: TRBV27
size: NA
D: NA
length: 19

DNA: TGTGCCATGGGGGGGTCAGATTACACTGAAGCTTTCTTT
CDR3: CAMGGSDYTEAFF
J: TRBJ1-1
V: TRBV10-3
size: NA
D: NA
length: 13

DNA: TGTGCCAGCAGCGAGACTAGCGGGACCTACGAGCAGTACTTC
CDR3: CASSETSGTYEQYF
J: TRBJ2-7
V: TRBV2
size: NA
D: TRBD2
length: 14

DNA: TGTGCCATCAGTGATGCGTTCTACACCTTC
CDR3: CAISDAFYTF
J: TRBJ1-2
V: TRBV10-3
size: many
D: NA
length: 10

DNA: TGTGCCAGCAGCCAATCGAGGTCGACTTCACCCCTCCACTTT
CDR3: CASSQSRSTSPLHF
J: TRBJ1-6
V: TRBV16
size: NA
D: NA
length: 14

DNA: TGTGCCAGCAGTCAGGGCCGCCCTCTTGGAAACACCATATATTTT
CDR3: CASSQGRPLGNTIYF
J: TRBJ1-3
V: TRBV6-6
size: NA
D: NA
length: 15

DNA: TGTGCCAGCAGCTTCGGGAGGTGGGTACAAGAGACCCAGTACTTC
CDR3: CASSFGRWVQETQYF
J: TRBJ2-5
V: TRBV7-2
size: NA
D: TRBD2
length: 15

DNA: TGTGCCAGCAGTGATCAAAGACAGGTGTACACTGAAGCTTTCTTT
CDR3: CASSDQRQVYTEAFF
J: TRBJ1-1
V: TRBV2
size: NA
D: NA
length: 15

DNA: TGCGCCAGCAGCTTGGCAGGGTTACCCCCCATGAACACTGAAGCTTTCTTT
CDR3: CASSLAGLPPMNTEAFF
J: TRBJ1-1
V: TRBV5-1
size: NA
D: NA
length: 17

DNA: TGTGCCTGGAGGAGACGGGGGGCATCAGATACGCAGTATTTT
CDR3: CAWRRRGASDTQYF
J: TRBJ2-3
V: TRBV30
size: NA
D: NA
length: 14

DNA: TGTGCCAGCAGCCAACAGGGATCACCCCACTCTGGAAACACCATATATTTT
CDR3: CASSQQGSPHSGNTIYF
J: TRBJ1-3
V: TRBV28
size: few
D: NA
length: 17

DNA: TGTGCCTGGAGTTACGGGCCGAACTATGGCTACACCTTC
CDR3: CAWSYGPNYGYTF
J: TRBJ1-2
V: TRBV30
size: NA
D: NA
length: 13

DNA: TGTGCCAGCAGTGGGATTACTAAGAGCTCCTACAATGAGCAGTTCTTC
CDR3: CASSGITKSSYNEQFF
J: TRBJ2-1
V: TRBV6-1
size: NA
D: NA
length: 16

DNA: TGTGCCAGCAGTGAGCAAGGTTCTCTCTCTGGAAACACCATATATTTT
CDR3: CASSEQGSLSGNTIYF
J: TRBJ1-3
V: TRBV6-1
size: NA
D: NA
length: 16

DNA: TGCAGCGCATCGAACACTGAAGCTTTCTTT
CDR3: CSASNTEAFF
J: TRBJ1-1
V: TRBV29-1
size: NA
D: NA
length: 10

DNA: TGTGCCAGAAGCCCACCCTCCGGAAACACTGAAGCTTTCTTT
CDR3: CARSPPSGNTEAFF
J: TRBJ1-1
V: TRBV7-5
size: NA
D: NA
length: 14

DNA: TGTGCCAGCACCAGGGTCTCGGGCACTGAAGCTTTCTTT
CDR3: CASTRVSGTEAFF
J: TRBJ1-1
V: TRBV5-6
size: NA
D: NA
length: 13

DNA: TGTGCCATCAGGCCAGGGGGCCCGAGCAATCAGCCCCAGCATTTT
CDR3: CAIRPGGPSNQPQHF
J: TRBJ1-5
V: TRBV10-3
size: NA
D: TRBD1
length: 15